The present entry profiles one TCR beta chain with its context. Germline lookup yields CDR1 MGHRA and CDR2 YSYEKL. The CDR3 length is 17 residues. V was cut by 0 bases and J by 0 bases, with 12 bases left in between. The record originates from a study of cytomegalovirus exposure and HLA in healthy donors. Across the whole study: The roughly 100 million unique TCR beta sequences, from roughly 170 million T cells, were found by an earlier analysis.

Use of 60 Vbeta and 13 Jbeta primers characterized the PCR. Only in-frame clones appear in the TCRdb table, and some are missing; sequencing was by immunoSEQ multiplex PCR. The sample contains over 200,000 clones, under 90% of which appear only once. The genes are TRBV4-1 and TRBJ1-5; D remains ambiguous. The sample taken for sequencing was PBMCs. This sequence originates from a human donor in good health. DNA of the CDR3: TGCGCCAGCAGCCAAGATCGGAGCCCTTATAGCAATCAGCCCCAGCATTTT. This codes for CASSQDRSPYSNQPQHF.